The T cell receptor beta chain under discussion was sequenced for a study of shared clonotypes between healthy human individuals. About the study: Each donor's CD8 memory used one plate, CD8 naive two, each CD4 subset three.

Healthy HIV-negative adults with no recent acute infections or vaccinations were recruited as donors. Both subsets, CD45RA+ naive and CD45RA-negative memory, were split from the CD4+ cells. This clone showed up just a few times. Measured with immunoSEQ multiplex PCR; TCRdb has only the in-frame clones, and not every one. This table holds 980,000 or so clones, 76% found once. Germline CDR1 and CDR2: SNHLY and FYNNEI. V was shortened by 5 bases and J by 0 bases, with 14 bases between the two germline ends. CDR3 length: 17 amino acids. This rearrangement joins TRBV2 to TRBJ2-6; D is unclear. The receptor was isolated from a man aged 18 to 30 in good health. Material: memory CD4+ T cells sorted from blood. Subset given: CD45RA-negative fraction. The CDR3 nucleotides are TGTGCCAGCAGTATAGGGCATCAGAGCTCTGGGGCCAACGTCCTGACTTTC. Translated, it gives CASSIGHQSSGANVLTF. Full variable domain (outside the CDR3, taken from reference TRBV2 and TRBJ2-6): EPEVTQTPSHQVTQMGQEVILRCVPISNHLYFYWYRQILGQKVEFLVSFYNNEISEKSEIFDDQFSVERPDGSNFTLKIRSTKLEDSAMYFCASSIGHQSSGANVLTFGAGSRLTVL.